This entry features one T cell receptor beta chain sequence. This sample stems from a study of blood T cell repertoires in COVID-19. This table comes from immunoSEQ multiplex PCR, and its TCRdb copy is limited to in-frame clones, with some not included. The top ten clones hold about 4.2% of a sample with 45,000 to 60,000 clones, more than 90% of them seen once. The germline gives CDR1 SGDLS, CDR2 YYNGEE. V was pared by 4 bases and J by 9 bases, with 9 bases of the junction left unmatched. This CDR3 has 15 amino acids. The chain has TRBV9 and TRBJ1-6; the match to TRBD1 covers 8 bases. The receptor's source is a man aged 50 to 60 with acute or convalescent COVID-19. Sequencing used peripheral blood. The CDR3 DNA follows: TGTGCCAGCAGCATAGGGGACAGGAGGGGTTCACCCCTCCACTTT. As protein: CASSIGDRRGSPLHF.